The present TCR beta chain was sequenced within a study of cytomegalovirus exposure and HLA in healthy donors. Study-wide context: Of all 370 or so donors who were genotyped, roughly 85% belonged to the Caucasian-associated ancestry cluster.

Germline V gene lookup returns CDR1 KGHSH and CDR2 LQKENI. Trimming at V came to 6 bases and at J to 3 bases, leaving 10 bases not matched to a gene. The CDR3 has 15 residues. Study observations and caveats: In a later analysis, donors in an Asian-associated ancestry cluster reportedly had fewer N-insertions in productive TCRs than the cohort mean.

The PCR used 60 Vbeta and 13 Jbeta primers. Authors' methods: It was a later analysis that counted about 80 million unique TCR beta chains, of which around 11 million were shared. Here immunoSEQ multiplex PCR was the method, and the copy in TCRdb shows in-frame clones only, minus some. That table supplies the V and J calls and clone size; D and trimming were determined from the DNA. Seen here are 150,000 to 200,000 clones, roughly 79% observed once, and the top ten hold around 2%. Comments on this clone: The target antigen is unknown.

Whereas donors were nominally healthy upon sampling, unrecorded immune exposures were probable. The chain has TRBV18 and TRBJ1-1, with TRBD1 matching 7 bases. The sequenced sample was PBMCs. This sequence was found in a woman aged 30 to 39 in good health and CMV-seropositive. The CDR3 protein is CASSSPDRRDTEAFF. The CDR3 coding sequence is TGTGCCAGCTCCTCCCCGGACAGGCGGGACACTGAAGCTTTCTTT.